Listed here are 15 T cell receptor beta chains from one sample, sequenced in a study of shared clonotypes between healthy human individuals. Clones were read by immunoSEQ multiplex PCR, and TCRdb kept only the in-frame ones, dropping some. This sample carries 600,000 to 800,000 clones, 55% to 75% of them seen once, and the ten largest clones take under 2%. Sequences were obtained from memory CD4+ T cells sorted from blood. Subset here: CD45RA-negative fraction. Every receptor here comes from a woman aged 30 to 39 in good health.

This chain connects TRBV5-5 to TRBJ1-4; D is undetermined. Trimming stripped 4 bases from V and 10 bases from J, with 11 bases between. There are 12 residues in the CDR3. Germline assignment: CDR1 SGHKS and CDR2 YYEKEE (reference sequence). CDR3 nucleotide sequence: TGTGCCAGCAGCAGGAACGCTGGAAAACTGTTTTTT. Its protein product is CASSRNAGKLFF.

The V gene is TRBV5-6, the J gene TRBJ2-4, with TRBD1 as a possible D gene (5 bases). Germline CDR1 and CDR2: SGHDT and YYEEEE. The CDR3 has 16 residues. V was cut by 1 base and J by 0 bases, with 11 bases left in between. The CDR3 region is CASSLLVRVAKNIQYF. CDR3 bases: TGTGCCAGCAGCTTGCTCGTCAGGGTAGCCAAAAACATTCAGTACTTC. The complete variable domain, with remaining parts taken from reference TRBV5-6 and TRBJ2-4, reads DAGVTQSPTHLIKTRGQQVTLRCSPKSGHDTVSWYQQALGQGPQFIFQYYEEEERQRGNFPDRFSGHQFPNYSSELNVNALLLGDSALYLCASSLLVRVAKNIQYFGAGTRLSVL.

The chain has TRBV18 and TRBJ2-5; D call uncertain. This CDR3 has 14 residues. Germline assignment: CDR1 KGHSH and CDR2 LQKENI. Deletions cut 3 bases from V and 7 bases from J, with 15 bases between. CDR3 sequence reads: CASSPTEGWATQYF. For the CDR3, the DNA is TGTGCCAGCTCACCCACGGAAGGCTGGGCGACCCAGTACTTC. The whole variable domain, filled in from reference TRBV18 and TRBJ2-5, reads NAGVMQNPRHLVRRRGQEARLRCSPMKGHSHVYWYRQLPEEGLKFMVYLQKENIIDESGMPKERFSAEFPKEGPSILRIQQVVRGDSAAYFCASSPTEGWATQYFGPGTRLLVL.

This clone has at least ten counts. This rearrangement joins TRBV15 to TRBJ1-4; no clear D. Looked up from germline, CDR1 is LNHNV and CDR2 is YYDKDF (reference sequence). The length of the CDR3 is 16 residues. V was cut by 0 bases and J by 5 bases, with 13 bases left in between. The CDR3 nucleotides read TGTGCCACCAGCAGAGACATTTTTGCCACCAATGAAAAACTGTTTTTT. Translating gives CATSRDIFATNEKLFF.

This clone was counted between two and nine times. This chain connects TRBV19 to TRBJ1-5; TRBD1 is a possible D gene (6 bases). Trimming took off 5 bases at V and 9 bases at J, with 14 bases between the two ends. The CDR3 totals 13 residues. Germline CDR1 reads LNHDA; CDR2 reads SQIVND (reference sequence). The chain's CDR3 is CASSVETGWPQHF. For the CDR3, the DNA is TGTGCCAGTAGTGTTGAAACAGGGTGGCCCCAGCATTTT.

On this clone: The same CDR3 arises from other DNA sequences in this sample as well. The chain joins TRBV5-1 to TRBJ1-2; 9 bases are shared with TRBD1. This CDR3 has 15 residues. Trimming removed 4 bases from V and 3 bases from J; junction bases left unmatched: 7. Per the germline V gene, CDR1 is SGHRS and CDR2 is YFSETQ. CDR3 sequence: CASSLGQGRDYGYTF. CDR3 in DNA: TGCGCCAGCAGCCTCGGACAGGGGCGGGACTATGGCTACACCTTC.

V is TRBV18 and J is TRBJ2-6, with unresolved D. V was shortened by 4 bases and J by 4 bases, with 11 bases between the two germline ends. The CDR3 spans 15 residues. Germline V gives CDR1 KGHSH, CDR2 LQKENI. DNA of the CDR3: TGTGCCAGCTCACATACCGAGGCGGGGGCCAACGTCCTGACTTTC. Translated: CASSHTEAGANVLTF.

This chain joins TRBV4-1 and TRBJ2-3; 7 nucleotides line up with TRBD2. The CDR3 is made up of 19 amino acids. Germline V gives CDR1 MGHRA, CDR2 YSYEKL. The V segment lost 4 bases and the J segment 4 bases; nucleotides outside the gene matches: 20. The DNA for the CDR3 is TGCGCCAGCAGCCCTCAACCCCCCCCCGTGTCTAGCGGAGCAGATACGCAGTATTTT. Translation gives CASSPQPPPVSSGADTQYF.

This clone was counted only a few times. The chain carries TRBV2 and TRBJ1-5; the D is unclear. The germline V and J ends were trimmed by 7 bases and 5 bases, with 12 bases remaining between them. The CDR3 spans 13 residues. Germline CDR1 and CDR2: SNHLY and FYNNEI. As DNA, the CDR3 is TGTGCCAGCATGGGTTCTTGGGATCAGCCCCAGCATTTT. It codes for CASMGSWDQPQHF.

The rearrangement uses TRBV7-6 and TRBJ2-7; 9 nucleotides line up with TRBD1. Germline-derived CDR1 and CDR2 are SGHVS and FNYEAQ. CDR3 length equals 14 residues. J was trimmed by 5 bases and V by 4 bases; bases with no gene match: 6. The CDR3 loop is CASSSQGARNEQYF. CDR3 DNA: TGTGCCAGCAGCTCACAGGGGGCGCGGAACGAGCAGTACTTC.

This clone occurred a few times. The chain is built from TRBV5-1 and TRBJ1-3, with D tentatively TRBD1 (5 bases). The CDR3 has 15 residues. CDR1 and CDR2 from the germline V gene are SGHRS and YFSETQ. Trimming removed 4 bases from V and 2 bases from J, with 13 bases in between. CDR3 amino acids: CASSQPGSTGNTIYF. DNA of the CDR3: TGCGCCAGCAGCCAGCCAGGGAGCACTGGAAACACCATATATTTT.

This clone was detected many times. This chain connects TRBV19 to TRBJ2-3, with a tentative D call TRBD2 (5 bases). The germline V gene encodes CDR1 LNHDA and CDR2 SQIVND (reference sequence). This CDR3 has 15 amino acids. CDR3 sequence reads: CAIGRGREHADTQYF. The CDR3 nucleotides are TGTGCTATTGGTCGGGGAAGGGAGCACGCAGATACGCAGTATTTT.

The gene calls are TRBV29-1 and TRBJ2-7; possible D gene TRBD1, 5 bases. This CDR3 spans 12 amino acids. The germline CDR1 and CDR2 sequences are SQVTM and ANQGSEA. V shed 3 bases and J shed 6 bases, with 12 bases lying between them. The CDR3 sequence is CSVDQGSVEQYF. Written as DNA, the CDR3 is TGCAGCGTTGATCAGGGATCGGTCGAGCAGTACTTC.

The V call is TRBV29-1, the J call TRBJ2-2, with 13 bases matching TRBD2. The trim removed 7 bases at V and 4 bases at J, leaving 3 bases unmatched. This CDR3 region has 14 residues. The germline CDR1 and CDR2 sequences are SQVTM and ANQGSEA. The CDR3 loop is CSGRLAGGTGELFF. CDR3 nucleotide sequence: TGCAGCGGTCGACTAGCGGGAGGCACCGGGGAGCTGTTTTTT.

V usage is TRBV7-2 and J usage is TRBJ1-2, with TRBD1 as a possible D gene (6 bases). The germline V and J ends were trimmed by 3 bases and 0 bases, with 23 bases remaining between them. Germline-derived CDR1 and CDR2 are SGHTA and FQGNSA. The CDR3 consists of 19 residues. The CDR3 bases are TGTGCCAGCAGCTTCCGGGACATTAACGCCTCGGGGGCTAACTATGGCTACACCTTC. It yields the protein CASSFRDINASGANYGYTF.